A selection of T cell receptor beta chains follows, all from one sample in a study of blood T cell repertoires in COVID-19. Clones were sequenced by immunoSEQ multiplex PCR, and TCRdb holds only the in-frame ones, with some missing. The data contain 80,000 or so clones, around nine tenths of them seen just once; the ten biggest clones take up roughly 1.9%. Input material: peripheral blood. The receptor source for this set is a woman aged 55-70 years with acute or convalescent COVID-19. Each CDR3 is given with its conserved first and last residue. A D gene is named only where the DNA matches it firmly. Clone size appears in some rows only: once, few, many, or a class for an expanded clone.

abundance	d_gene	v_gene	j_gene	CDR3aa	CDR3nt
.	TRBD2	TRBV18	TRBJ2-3	CASSGSGRHTQYF	TGTGCCAGCTCAGGTAGCGGGAGGCATACGCAGTATTTT
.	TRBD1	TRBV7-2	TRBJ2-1	CASSGDRYNEQFF	TGTGCCAGCAGCGGGGACAGGTACAATGAGCAGTTCTTC
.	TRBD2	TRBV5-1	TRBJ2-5	CASSWLGTSGQETQYF	TGCGCCAGCAGCTGGCTAGGGACTAGCGGGCAAGAGACCCAGTACTTC
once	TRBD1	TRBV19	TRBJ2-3	CATRGQGKGTDTQYF	TGTGCCACTAGGGGACAGGGGAAAGGCACAGATACGCAGTATTTT
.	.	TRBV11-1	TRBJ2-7	CASSPALGSATYEQYF	TGTGCCAGCAGCCCTGCCTTGGGTAGCGCAACCTACGAGCAGTACTTC
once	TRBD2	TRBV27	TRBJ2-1	CASTPRLAGMWFF	TGTGCCAGCACTCCCAGACTAGCGGGAATGTGGTTCTTC
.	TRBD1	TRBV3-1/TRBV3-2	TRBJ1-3	CASSQVTGAWNTIYF	TGTGCCAGCAGCCAAGTGACAGGGGCGTGGAACACCATATATTTT
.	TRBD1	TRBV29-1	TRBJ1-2	CSVEPTGGGGYTF	TGCAGCGTTGAGCCGACAGGGGGGGGTGGCTACACCTTC
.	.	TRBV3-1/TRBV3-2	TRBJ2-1	CASSQAGGVDEQFF	TGTGCCAGCAGCCAAGCCGGAGGTGTGGATGAGCAGTTCTTC
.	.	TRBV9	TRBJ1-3	CASSVDSGSGNTIYF	TGTGCCAGCAGCGTAGACTCGGGCTCTGGAAACACCATATATTTT
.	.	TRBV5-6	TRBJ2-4	CASTRGARTKNIQYF	TGTGCCAGCACCCGGGGTGCACGGACCAAAAACATTCAGTACTTC
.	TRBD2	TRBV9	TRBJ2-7	CASSVEASGSPLSSYEQYF	TGTGCCAGCAGCGTAGAGGCTAGCGGGAGTCCCCTTAGCTCCTACGAGCAGTACTTC
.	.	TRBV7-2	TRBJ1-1	CASSLLQGLGTEAFF	TGTGCCAGCAGCTTACTCCAGGGCTTGGGCACTGAAGCTTTCTTT
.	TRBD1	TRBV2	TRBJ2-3	CASSGQGAYVGDTQYF	TGTGCCAGCAGTGGACAGGGGGCGTATGTTGGAGATACGCAGTATTTT
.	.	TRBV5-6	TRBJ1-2	CASSLEQGGGYTF	TGTGCCAGCAGCTTGGAACAGGGTGGCGGCTACACCTTC
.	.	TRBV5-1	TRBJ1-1	CASSLEGTPVKAFF	TGCGCCAGCAGCTTGGAAGGGACACCGGTGAAAGCTTTCTTT
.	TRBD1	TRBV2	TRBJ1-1	CASSARTGKMNTEAFF	TGTGCCAGCAGTGCCAGGACAGGGAAGATGAACACTGAAGCTTTCTTT
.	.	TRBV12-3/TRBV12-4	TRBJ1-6	CASSLRGRGPLHF	TGTGCCAGCAGTTTAAGGGGCAGGGGACCCCTCCACTTT
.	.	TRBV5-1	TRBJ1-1	CASSLGLRRGAEAFF	TGCGCCAGCAGCTTGGGGCTCAGGCGGGGCGCTGAAGCTTTCTTT
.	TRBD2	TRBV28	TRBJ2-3	CASSLASGGTDTQYF	TGTGCCAGCAGTTTAGCTAGCGGGGGAACAGATACGCAGTATTTT
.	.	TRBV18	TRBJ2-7	CASSRSYEQYF	TGTGCCAGCTCGCGCTCCTACGAGCAGTACTTC
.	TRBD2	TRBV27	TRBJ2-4	CATRDLSGGNIQYF	TGTGCCACCCGGGACCTTTCGGGAGGAAACATTCAGTACTTC
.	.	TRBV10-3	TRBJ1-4	CAISESRNEKLFF	TGTGCCATCAGTGAGTCCCGGAATGAAAAACTGTTTTTT
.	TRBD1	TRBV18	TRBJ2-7	CASSLTGREQYF	TGTGCCAGCTCACTGACAGGGAGAGAGCAGTACTTC
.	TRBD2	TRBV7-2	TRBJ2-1	CASTGGTSLSLLGNEQFF	TGTGCCAGCACCGGGGGGACTAGCCTAAGCCTACTGGGGAATGAGCAGTTCTTC
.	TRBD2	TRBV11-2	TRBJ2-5	CASSLLGGETQYF	TGTGCCAGCAGCTTACTGGGAGGGGAGACCCAGTACTTC
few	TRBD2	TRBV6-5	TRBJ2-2	CASSYELAGSGELFF	TGTGCCAGCAGTTATGAGCTAGCGGGAAGCGGGGAGCTGTTTTTT
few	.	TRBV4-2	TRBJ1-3	CASSQSAGSSGNTIYF	TGTGCCAGCAGCCAATCCGCGGGCAGCTCTGGAAACACCATATATTTT
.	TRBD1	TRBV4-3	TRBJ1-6	CASSQAPAQGDNSPLHF	TGCGCCAGCAGCCAAGCGCCCGCACAGGGGGATAATTCACCCCTCCACTTT
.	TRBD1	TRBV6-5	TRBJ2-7	CASSYSGQTLSYEQYF	TGTGCCAGCAGTTACTCGGGACAGACTCTCTCCTACGAGCAGTACTTC
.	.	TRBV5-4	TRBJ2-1	CASSKLVGPYNEQFF	TGTGCCAGCAGCAAACTAGTAGGGCCCTACAATGAGCAGTTCTTC
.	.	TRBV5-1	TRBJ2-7	CASSLPTYEQYF	TGCGCCAGCAGCTTGCCCACCTACGAGCAGTACTTC
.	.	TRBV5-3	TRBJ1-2	CARSYHTANYGYTF	TGTGCCAGAAGCTACCACACCGCTAACTATGGCTACACCTTC
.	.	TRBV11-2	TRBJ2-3	CASSLVTPPGFLDTQYF	TGTGCCAGCAGCTTAGTAACCCCTCCAGGTTTCTTAGATACGCAGTATTTT
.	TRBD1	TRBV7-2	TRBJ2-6	CASSPRGQGYSGANVLTF	TGTGCCAGCAGTCCCAGGGGACAGGGTTACTCTGGGGCCAACGTCCTGACTTTC
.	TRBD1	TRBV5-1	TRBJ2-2	CASSSGQGDTGELFF	TGCGCCAGCAGCTCGGGACAGGGAGACACCGGGGAGCTGTTTTTT
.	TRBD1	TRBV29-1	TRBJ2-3	CSVRQGTDTQYF	TGCAGCGTAAGACAGGGAACAGATACGCAGTATTTT
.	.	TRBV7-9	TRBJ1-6	CASSLVPPPLHF	TGTGCCAGCAGCTTAGTTCCTCCACCCCTCCACTTT
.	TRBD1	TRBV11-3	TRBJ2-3	CASSFWDRDSSTDTQYF	TGTGCCAGCAGCTTTTGGGACAGGGATTCTAGCACAGATACGCAGTATTTT
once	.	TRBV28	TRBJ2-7	CASSETGLTYEQYF	TGTGCCAGCAGTGAAACAGGCTTAACCTACGAGCAGTACTTC
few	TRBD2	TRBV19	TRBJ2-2	CASTFNGGAGELFF	TGTGCCAGTACCTTTAACGGGGGGGCCGGGGAGCTGTTTTTT
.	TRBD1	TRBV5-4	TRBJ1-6	CASSLSGTGGNSPLHF	TGTGCCAGCAGCTTGAGCGGGACAGGGGGAAATTCACCCCTCCACTTT
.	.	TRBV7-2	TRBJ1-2	CASSLARRGFGYTF	TGTGCCAGCAGCTTAGCGCGACGGGGATTCGGCTACACCTTC
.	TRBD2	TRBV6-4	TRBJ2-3	CASSDSPGAGGTDTQYF	TGTGCCAGCAGTGACTCTCCCGGGGCGGGAGGCACAGATACGCAGTATTTT
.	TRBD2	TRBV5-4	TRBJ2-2	CASSFGLAGGTGELFF	TGTGCCAGCAGCTTCGGACTAGCGGGAGGAACCGGGGAGCTGTTTTTT
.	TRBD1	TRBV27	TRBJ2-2	CASRLQGWATNTGELFF	TGTGCCAGCAGACTACAGGGGTGGGCTACGAACACCGGGGAGCTGTTTTTT
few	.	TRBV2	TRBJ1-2	CASAATDTMIYGYTF	TGTGCCAGCGCCGCGACGGACACAATGATCTATGGCTACACCTTC
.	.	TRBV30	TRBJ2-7	CAWARGRGEQYF	TGTGCCTGGGCCCGGGGCAGGGGCGAGCAGTACTTC
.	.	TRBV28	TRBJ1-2	CASSLTDSYYGYTF	TGTGCCAGCAGTTTAACGGACAGTTACTATGGCTACACCTTC
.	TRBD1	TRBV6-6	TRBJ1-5	CASSPTGGASNQPQHF	TGTGCCAGCAGTCCGACAGGGGGCGCGAGCAATCAGCCCCAGCATTTT
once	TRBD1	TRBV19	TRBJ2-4	CASSQSPGGVIAKNIQYF	TGTGCCAGTAGCCAAAGCCCAGGGGGCGTCATAGCCAAAAACATTCAGTACTTC
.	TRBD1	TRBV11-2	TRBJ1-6	CASSSAGTGRTPLHF	TGTGCCAGCAGCTCCGCCGGGACAGGGAGGACACCCCTCCACTTT
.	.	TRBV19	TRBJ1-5	CASSTPQRGNQPQHF	TGTGCCAGTAGTACCCCTCAGAGGGGGAATCAGCCCCAGCATTTT
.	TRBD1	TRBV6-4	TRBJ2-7	CARIDRELGEQYF	TGTGCCAGAATCGACAGGGAGCTCGGCGAGCAGTACTTC